Following are 29 T cell receptor beta chains from one sample sequenced in a study of control samples from healthy donors and cancer patients. Some clones are missing from TCRdb's copy, which holds only in-frame ones; the method was immunoSEQ multiplex PCR. The sample lists over 85,000 clones; about 89% were seen once. The sample comprised PBMCs. Source of these receptors: a woman aged 45-60 years with colorectal cancer.

This clone was observed once. The chain joins TRBV5-8 to TRBJ2-6, with TRBD1 as a possible D gene (6 bases). V dropped 4 bases and J dropped 0 bases, with 14 bases sitting between them. The CDR3 covers 17 residues. Germline CDR1 reads SGHTS; CDR2 reads YDEGEE. CDR3 sequence: CASSQTGSSSGANVLTF. The CDR3 DNA reads TGTGCCAGCAGCCAGACAGGATCAAGCTCTGGGGCCAACGTCCTGACTTTC.

V usage is TRBV18 and J usage is TRBJ2-5; the match to TRBD1 covers 10 bases. The CDR3 covers 15 residues. The V and J ends lost 6 bases and 2 bases, in that order; junction bases with no gene match: 6. Germline values: CDR1 KGHSH, CDR2 LQKENI. CDR3 nucleotide sequence: TGTGCCAGCTCCGCGGACAGGGGGTCTCAAGAGACCCAGTACTTC. Protein product: CASSADRGSQETQYF.

This chain joins TRBV7-9 and TRBJ1-5; D is possibly TRBD1 (5 bases). V was shortened by 3 bases and J by 7 bases, with 10 bases between the two germline ends. Germline V gene sequence: CDR1 SEHNR, CDR2 FQNEAQ (reference sequence). This CDR3 spans 13 amino acids. CDR3 sequence reads: CASSFRDQQPQHF. The CDR3, as DNA: TGTGCCAGCAGCTTCCGGGACCAACAGCCCCAGCATTTT.

In this sample, this clone turned up once. The chain uses TRBV6-4 and TRBJ2-2; TRBD2 is a possible D gene (5 bases). This CDR3 spans 14 amino acids. Germline-derived CDR1 and CDR2 are MRHNA and SNTAGT. Between the trimmed V and J ends, which lost 4 bases and 4 bases, there was a span of 10 bases. In nucleotides, the CDR3 is TGTGCCAGCAGTGGAGAGGGTTTCACCGGGGAGCTGTTTTTT. The encoded protein is CASSGEGFTGELFF.

The rearrangement uses TRBV5-1 and TRBJ1-5; TRBD1 aligns across 7 bases. With 1 base clipped from V and 5 bases from J, the junction kept 0 bases outside the gene matches. The germline V gene has CDR1 SGHRS and CDR2 YFSETQ. This CDR3 contains 13 residues. The CDR3 here is CASSLTGDQPQHF. The CDR3 nucleotides are TGCGCCAGCAGCTTGACAGGGGATCAGCCCCAGCATTTT.

The chain recombines TRBV6-5 with TRBJ2-5; D possibly corresponds to TRBD1 (5 bases). CDR3 length equals 15 residues. V lost 5 bases and J lost 3, with 16 bases in between. Germline V gene sequence: CDR1 MNHEY, CDR2 SVGAGI. The CDR3 loop is CASSPQTPGKETQYF. As DNA, the CDR3 is TGTGCCAGCAGTCCACAGACTCCAGGGAAAGAGACCCAGTACTTC.

The V and J genes are TRBV5-4 and TRBJ1-5; 7 bases are a match to TRBD1. CDR1 and CDR2 from the germline V gene are SGHNT and YYREEE (reference sequence). Trimming removed 1 base from V and 0 bases from J; junction bases left unmatched: 13. CDR3 size: 19 residues. The CDR3 DNA is TGTGCCAGCAGCTTGAAAGCAGGGGGAGAGGGAATTAGCAATCAGCCCCAGCATTTT. Translated: CASSLKAGGEGISNQPQHF.

The J gene is TRBJ1-1, the V gene TRBV12-3 or TRBV12-4, with unresolved D. This CDR3 is 13 amino acids long. Trimming left V 3 bases short and J 3 bases short, with 8 bases between. This chain's CDR3 is CASSLSADTEAFF. DNA for the CDR3: TGTGCCAGCAGTTTGAGTGCGGACACTGAAGCTTTCTTT.

This chain uses TRBV6-7 with TRBJ1-4; the match to TRBD1 covers 8 bases. TRBV6-7 belongs to the ORF category, with a function that is uncertain. The CDR3 is 19 amino acids. J was trimmed by 8 bases and V by 2 bases; bases with no gene match: 19. The CDR3 here is CASSYPVVRSGGAGEKLFF. CDR3 nucleotides: TGTGCCAGCAGTTACCCGGTGGTAAGATCAGGGGGCGCAGGAGAAAAACTGTTTTTT.

This rearrangement joins TRBV18 to TRBJ2-5, with D possibly being TRBD1 or TRBD2 (5 bases each). This CDR3 comprises 15 residues. Germline V gives CDR1 KGHSH, CDR2 LQKENI. Trimming shortened V by 3 bases and J by 3 bases, and 14 bases separated the two germline ends. The CDR3 here is CASSPLIGAEETQYF. CDR3 coding DNA: TGTGCCAGCTCACCCCTCATCGGGGCAGAAGAGACCCAGTACTTC.

The V gene is TRBV7-8, the J gene TRBJ2-2; D remains ambiguous. V was cut by 0 bases and J by 4 bases, with 0 bases left in between. Germline CDR1 SGHVS, CDR2 FQNEAQ. The CDR3 contains 12 residues. Here the CDR3 DNA reads TGTGCCAGCAGCTTAGCCACCGGGGAGCTGTTTTTT. Encoded protein: CASSLATGELFF. Combining the CDR3 with reference TRBV7-8 and TRBJ2-2 gives the whole variable domain GAGVSQSPRYKVAKRGQDVALRCDPISGHVSLFWYQQALGQGPEFLTYFQNEAQLDKSGLPSDRFFAERPEGSVSTLKIQRTQQEDSAVYLCASSLATGELFFGEGSRLTVL.

The chain recombines TRBV19 with TRBJ2-3; 9 bases are a match to TRBD1. Germline loops: CDR1 LNHDA, CDR2 SQIVND (reference sequence). V trimming: 8 bases; J trimming: 7 bases; junction bases outside the gene matches: 10. This CDR3 is 14 amino acids long. CDR3 sequence reads: CASSNRDRVNTQYF. The CDR3 DNA sequence: TGTGCCAGTTCTAACCGGGACAGGGTCAATACGCAGTATTTT.

The chain has TRBV7-2 and TRBJ2-1; D may be TRBD1 (6 bases). With 1 base removed from V and 3 bases from J, the gap between germline ends came to 10 bases. This CDR3 comprises 15 residues. Germline V gene lookup returns CDR1 SGHTA and CDR2 FQGNSA. The CDR3 protein is CASSLGGRNYNEQFF. The CDR3 nucleotides are TGTGCCAGCAGCTTAGGGGGGCGAAACTACAATGAGCAGTTCTTC.

The rearrangement links TRBV19 to TRBJ1-1; D is perhaps TRBD1 (6 bases). CDR3 length: 15 residues. Per germline, CDR1 LNHDA and CDR2 SQIVND (reference sequence). Trimming took 5 bases from V and 1 from J, leaving 14 bases between them. CDR3 sequence (DNA): TGTGCCAGTAGTTTTTCGACAGGCCGGAACACTGAAGCTTTCTTT. This translates into CASSFSTGRNTEAFF.

The chain uses TRBV6-4 and TRBJ2-2, with D perhaps being TRBD1 or TRBD2 (5 bases each). CDR1 is MRHNA and CDR2 is SNTAGT in the germline V gene. The V end lost 4 bases, the J end lost 6 bases, and 12 bases lay between the germline ends. This CDR3 is 14 amino acids long. The CDR3 sequence: CASSAEGIAGELFF. The CDR3, as DNA: TGTGCCAGCAGTGCTGAGGGGATCGCCGGGGAGCTGTTTTTT.

V and J are TRBV7-2 and TRBJ2-6, with D uncertain. Between the trimmed V and J ends, which lost 5 bases and 3 bases, there was a span of 11 bases. The germline V gene encodes CDR1 SGHTA and CDR2 FQGNSA. CDR3 size: 15 residues. CDR3 amino acids: CASSLRRGGANVLTF. Written as DNA, the CDR3 is TGTGCCAGCAGCCTCAGACGCGGTGGGGCCAACGTCCTGACTTTC.

This rearrangement joins TRBV5-1 to TRBJ2-1, with D possibly matching TRBD2 (7 bases). V lost 0 bases to trimming and J lost 4 bases, with 11 bases between them. The CDR3 loop spans 15 amino acids. Germline loops: CDR1 SGHRS, CDR2 YFSETQ. For the CDR3, the DNA is TGCGCCAGCAGCTTGGTCGGGGGGCCTTACAATGAGCAGTTCTTC. Its translation is CASSLVGGPYNEQFF.

The chain combines TRBV18 with TRBJ2-6; a weak D match, TRBD1 (5 bases). Trimming left V 6 bases short and J 0 bases short, with 21 bases between. Germline-derived CDR1 and CDR2 are KGHSH and LQKENI. The CDR3 length is 19 residues. This CDR3 reads CASSPNPAGSLSGANVLTF. The CDR3 DNA reads TGTGCCAGCTCGCCCAACCCGGCAGGGTCTCTCTCTGGGGCCAACGTCCTGACTTTC. Looking up the rest from reference TRBV18 and TRBJ2-6 gives the full variable domain: NAGVMQNPRHLVRRRGQEARLRCSPMKGHSHVYWYRQLPEEGLKFMVYLQKENIIDESGMPKERFSAEFPKEGPSILRIQQVVRGDSAAYFCASSPNPAGSLSGANVLTFGAGSRLTVL.

The J gene is TRBJ1-4, the V gene TRBV6-5, with TRBD1 as a possible D gene (6 bases). V was shortened by 7 bases and J by 8 bases, with 17 bases between the two germline ends. The CDR3 is 14 residues long. Germline CDR1 and CDR2: MNHEY and SVGAGI. The CDR3 spells CASKGGGVGEKLFF. The CDR3 coding sequence is TGTGCCAGCAAGGGGGGGGGCGTAGGGGAAAAACTGTTTTTT.

V and J are TRBV4-1 and TRBJ2-1; 7 nucleotides line up with TRBD2. The CDR3 sequence is 16 residues long. Germline V gives CDR1 MGHRA, CDR2 YSYEKL. J lost 0 bases, V lost 4 bases, and 6 bases had no gene match. Written as DNA, the CDR3 is TGCGCCAGCAGCCGGCCGGGCGGGAGCTCCTACAATGAGCAGTTCTTC. This translates into CASSRPGGSSYNEQFF.

This chain links TRBV7-3 with TRBJ1-5; 8 bases map to TRBD1. The germline V gene encodes CDR1 SGHTA and CDR2 FQGTGA. This CDR3 region has 18 residues. Trimming cost V 4 bases and J 1 base; bases outside gene matches: 12. CDR3 sequence (DNA): TGTGCCAGCAGCTCCGGGACAGGACACGATGACAGCAATCAGCCCCAGCATTTT. Amino acids: CASSSGTGHDDSNQPQHF.

The chain combines TRBV6-5 with TRBJ1-6; D unclear. The germline V gene has CDR1 MNHEY and CDR2 SVGAGI. The V and J ends lost 0 bases and 11 bases respectively, with 8 bases between them. The CDR3 totals 13 residues. CDR3 sequence: CASSYSNRAPLHF. In nucleotides, the CDR3 is TGTGCCAGCAGTTACTCGAATCGGGCACCCCTCCACTTT.

V and J are TRBV5-6 and TRBJ2-1; D is perhaps TRBD1 (5 bases). V lost 1 base, J lost 6 bases, and 14 bases lay in between. This CDR3 has 15 amino acids. Germline CDR1 is SGHDT and CDR2 is YYEEEE. Here the CDR3 DNA reads TGTGCCAGCAGCTTGAGGGGCCCCCTCATCAATGAGCAGTTCTTC. Protein: CASSLRGPLINEQFF.

This clone has only a few counts. This rearrangement joins TRBV27 to TRBJ1-2, with a possible D match to TRBD1 (5 bases). Per germline, CDR1 MNHEY and CDR2 SMNVEV (reference sequence). Trimming pared 5 bases from V and 1 base from J, leaving 11 bases between. There are 14 residues in the CDR3. CDR3 loop: CASSRAGDNYGYTF. The CDR3 region has the DNA TGTGCCAGCAGTCGGGCGGGGGATAACTATGGCTACACCTTC.

The chain has TRBV20-1 and TRBJ1-1; no clear D gene. Trimming removed 1 base from V and 4 bases from J, with 4 bases in between. The CDR3 totals 11 residues. Germline V gene sequence: CDR1 DFQATT, CDR2 SNEGSKA (reference sequence). This chain's CDR3 is CSARGGTEAFF. CDR3 sequence (DNA): TGCAGTGCTAGAGGGGGCACTGAAGCTTTCTTT.

J is TRBJ1-6 and V is TRBV6-2 or TRBV6-3; D is ambiguous. This CDR3 spans 16 amino acids. Germline V gene sequence: CDR1 MNHEY, CDR2 SVGEGT. Trimming shortened V by 1 base and J by 0 bases, and 7 bases separated the two germline ends. The CDR3 loop reads CASSYLEGSYNSPLHF. CDR3 DNA sequence: TGTGCCAGCAGTTACTTGGAAGGCTCCTATAATTCACCCCTCCACTTT.

This chain uses TRBV30 with TRBJ1-1, with TRBD1 as a possible D gene (5 bases). The germline V and J ends were trimmed by 6 bases and 1 base, with 12 bases remaining between them. The germline V gene has CDR1 GTSNPN and CDR2 SVGIG (reference sequence). This CDR3 contains 13 residues. CDR3 sequence (DNA): TGTGCCTGTCGTGCGGGGCAGAACACTGAAGCTTTCTTT. It codes for CACRAGQNTEAFF. Full variable domain (remainder filled in from reference TRBV30 and TRBJ1-1): SQTIHQWPATLVQPVGSPLSLECTVEGTSNPNLYWYRQAAGRGLQLLFYSVGIGQISSEVPQNLSASRPQDRQFILSSKKLLLSDSGFYLCACRAGQNTEAFFGQGTRLTVV.

This chain uses TRBV5-5 with TRBJ1-6, with D perhaps matching TRBD1 (5 bases). Trimming removed 1 base at V and 6 bases at J, with 17 bases between. Germline V CDR1 and CDR2: SGHKS, YYEKEE (reference sequence). The CDR3 totals 17 residues. The CDR3 protein is CASSLRRVGLANSPLHF. In DNA form, the CDR3 reads TGTGCCAGCAGCTTGAGGCGTGTGGGGCTGGCTAATTCACCCCTCCACTTT.

In its sample, this clone was seen once. This chain uses TRBV6-5 with TRBJ1-1, with a weak D call TRBD1 (6 bases). Germline V gene data show CDR1 as MNHEY and CDR2 as SVGAGI. The CDR3 covers 15 residues. Trimming took 0 bases from V and 5 from J, leaving 13 bases between them. This chain's CDR3 is CASSYSVQGWTEAFF. CDR3 bases: TGTGCCAGCAGTTACTCGGTGCAGGGGTGGACTGAAGCTTTCTTT.